This record concerns one TCR beta chain sequence. The data are from a study of blood T cell repertoires in COVID-19. Looking at the study overall: Whether acute or convalescent, the COVID-19 samples came from the United States, Italy and Spain. Nucleic acid was either cDNA or gDNA, and it came from T cells, B-cell-depleted T cells, or PBMCs.

V shed 4 bases and J shed 10 bases, with 12 bases lying between them. Germline V gene data show CDR1 as SGHDT and CDR2 as YYEEEE. CDR3 length: 12 residues. As handled by the study authors: Amplification from reference gene primers served as the basis for estimated nucleated cell counts. TCRdb's copy holds only in-frame clones and misses some; the assay was immunoSEQ multiplex PCR. D and trimming come from the DNA, and the V and J calls and clone size come from that table. The table has under 200,000 clones, about 85% seen once. Material: peripheral blood. The TCR was taken from a woman aged 65 to 85 with COVID-19, enrolled during active disease. V is TRBV5-6 and J is TRBJ2-1; D remains ambiguous. The CDR3 loop is CASSPQVGEQFF. The CDR3 bases are TGTGCCAGCAGCCCGCAGGTAGGCGAGCAGTTCTTC.